This passage covers 26 T cell receptor beta chains from one sample sequenced in a study of T cell repertoires in cytomegalovirus infection. TCRdb passed the reads through MiXCR, listing each CDR3 protein once. Counted here are over 100,000 distinct CDR3 sequences, 10% occurring once; the ten biggest clones make up around 29%. No antigen is known for these receptors. Sample: PBMCs, sequenced either directly or after in vitro stimulation (not recorded which). All receptors come from a human donor in good health (CMV status not recorded). Some clones in this sample may be carry-over from other donors' samples.

This clonotype showed up many times. This rearrangement joins TRBV7-2 to TRBJ1-1; 7 nucleotides agree with TRBD1. CDR1 and CDR2 from the germline V gene are SGHTA and FQGNSA. V trimming: 5 bases; J trimming: 11 bases; junction bases outside the gene matches: 17. This CDR3 has 15 amino acids. In DNA, the CDR3 is TGTGCCAGCAGCCCGGGTCCAAGACAGGGTTTAGTCGCTTTCTTT. Its protein product is CASSPGPRQGLVAFF. Complete variable domain (other parts from reference TRBV7-2 and TRBJ1-1): GAGVSQSPSNKVTEKGKDVELRCDPISGHTALYWYRQSLGQGLEFLIYFQGNSAPDKSGLPSDRFSAERTGGSVSTLTIQRTQQEDSAVYLCASSPGPRQGLVAFFGQGTRLTVV.

Many counts were recorded for this clonotype. This chain links TRBV6-5 with TRBJ2-3; D is unclear. Germline V lookup: CDR1 MNHEY, CDR2 SVGAGI. This CDR3 spans 15 amino acids. V lost 3 bases and J 4 bases, leaving 14 bases between the germline ends. CDR3 sequence (DNA): TGTGCCAGCAGTTATGACCTCCCACGGGCAGATACGCAGTATTTT. Protein: CASSYDLPRADTQYF.

Note on this clonotype: The conserved closing phenylalanine or tryptophan is absent in this CDR3, likely reflecting a read error. The J gene is TRBJ2-5, the V gene TRBV7-2; 11 bases agree with TRBD2. The CDR3 is 18 amino acids. V lost 3 bases, J lost 0 bases, and 9 bases stayed unmatched. In germline, CDR1 is SGHTA, CDR2 FQGNSA. The CDR3 DNA reads as TGTGCCAGCAGCTTGTTGCTACTAGCGGGGGAGAACCAAGAGACCCAGTACTTA. Protein product: CASSLLLLAGENQETQYL.

This chain uses TRBV7-9 with TRBJ2-3; D is possibly TRBD1 or TRBD2 (5 bases each). This CDR3 has 14 residues. Germline V CDR1 and CDR2: SEHNR, FQNEAQ (reference sequence). V was pared by 0 bases and J by 3 bases, with 7 bases between. Here the CDR3 DNA reads TGTGCCAGCAGCTTAGCGGGGACGACAGATACGCAGTATTTT. Protein product: CASSLAGTTDTQYF. Looking up the rest from reference TRBV7-9 and TRBJ2-3 gives the full variable domain: DTGVSQNPRHKITKRGQNVTFRCDPISEHNRLYWYRQTLGQGPEFLTYFQNEAQLEKSRLLSDRFSAERPKGSFSTLEIQRTEQGDSAMYLCASSLAGTTDTQYFGPGTRLTVL.

This clonotype was seen a single time. A read error is possible here, since a much larger clone lies one base away. The rearrangement uses TRBV20-1 and TRBJ2-1, with 9 bases lining up with TRBD2. The CDR3 extends over 13 amino acids. Germline V lookup: CDR1 DFQATT, CDR2 SNEGSKA (reference sequence). CDR3 sequence: CSDSGSSYNEQFF. The CDR3 DNA follows: TGCAGCGATAGCGGGAGCTCCTACAATGAGCAGTTCTTC.

This clonotype came up many times. This sequence joins TRBV9 and TRBJ2-1; the D gene could be TRBD1 or TRBD2 (7 bases each). V dropped 3 bases and J dropped 4 bases, with 32 bases sitting between them. Per the germline V gene, CDR1 is SGDLS and CDR2 is YYNGEE. The CDR3 length is 21 residues. In nucleotides, the CDR3 is TGTGCCAGCAGCGCAGGGGGGGTCAAAGGTGGACAGGCGGTTAGATACAATGAGCAGTTCTTC. The encoded protein is CASSAGGVKGGQAVRYNEQFF.

The chain joins TRBV10-3 to TRBJ2-1; 11 positions agree with TRBD1. Germline loops: CDR1 ENHRY, CDR2 SYGVKD. The CDR3 has 15 residues. The V gene end was trimmed by 3 bases and the J gene end by 4 bases; junction bases not matched to a gene: 2. This chain's CDR3 is CAISDRDRGYNEQFF. CDR3 DNA: TGTGCCATCAGTGACCGGGACAGGGGGTACAATGAGCAGTTCTTC.

This clonotype has just a few counts. The gene calls are TRBV3-1 and TRBJ2-5; TRBD2 matches at 11 bases. Trimming at V came to 1 base and at J to 5 bases, leaving 9 bases not matched to a gene. There are 17 residues in the CDR3. CDR1 is LGHDT and CDR2 is YNNKEL in the germline V gene (reference sequence). This CDR3 reads CASSQGGSSGGSETQYF. Here the CDR3 DNA reads TGTGCCAGCAGCCAAGGGGGATCTAGCGGGGGGTCGGAGACCCAGTACTTC.

This clonotype occurred a few times. This chain uses TRBV20-1 with TRBJ1-1; D is unresolved. Germline V lookup: CDR1 DFQATT, CDR2 SNEGSKA (reference sequence). The CDR3 is made up of 12 amino acids. The V end was cut by 1 base, the J end by 1 base, with 4 bases between. The CDR3 region is CSARVGNTEAFF. CDR3 bases: TGCAGTGCTAGAGTAGGGAACACTGAAGCTTTCTTT.

For the CDR3, the DNA is TGTGCCAGCAGCTTAGAAGGTGGAGAGGCCCCCTACGAGCAGTACTTC. Translation gives CASSLEGGEAPYEQYF. The chain is built from TRBV7-8 and TRBJ2-7, with D unresolved. Between the trimmed V and J ends, which lost 1 base and 2 bases, there was a span of 15 bases. CDR1 and CDR2 from the germline V gene are SGHVS and FQNEAQ. The CDR3 consists of 16 residues.

The rearrangement uses TRBV7-2 and TRBJ2-5; D possibly corresponds to TRBD1 (5 bases). CDR1 SGHTA and CDR2 FQGNSA come from the germline V gene. The CDR3 runs to 16 residues. The V end lost 0 bases, the J end lost 4 bases, and 15 bases lay between the germline ends. The DNA of the CDR3 is TGTGCCAGCAGCTTAGCTCAGGCAGGGTCAGGAGAGACCCAGTACTTC. It specifies CASSLAQAGSGETQYF.

This clonotype has a handful of counts. The chain joins TRBV12-3 or TRBV12-4 to TRBJ2-1, with 8 positions matching TRBD2. CDR3 length equals 14 residues. Trimming at V came to 3 bases and at J to 8 bases, leaving 6 bases not matched to a gene. CDR3 sequence (DNA): TGTGCCAGCAGTTTTTCGGGGGGGGTGGATGAGCAGTTCTTC. Translated, it gives CASSFSGGVDEQFF.

This clonotype was counted at least ten times. The chain links TRBV7-8 to TRBJ2-1; D may be TRBD1 (5 bases). Germline V lookup: CDR1 SGHVS, CDR2 FQNEAQ. V gave up 2 bases and J gave up 5 bases, with 28 bases separating them. The CDR3 has 20 amino acids. Written as DNA, the CDR3 is TGTGCCAGCAGCTTACACAGGATCGTGGCAACTCCAGCCCCAAACAATGAGCAGTTCTTC. The encoded protein is CASSLHRIVATPAPNNEQFF.

This clonotype showed up just once. The rearrangement links TRBV6-2 or TRBV6-3 to TRBJ1-6; D ambiguous. The CDR3 is 14 amino acids. V shed 6 bases and J shed 8 bases, with 14 bases lying between them. In germline, CDR1 is MNHEY, CDR2 SVGEGT. CDR3 nucleotide sequence: TGTGCCAGCAGATTACGAACCCTGGATTCACCCCTCCACTTT. Translating gives CASRLRTLDSPLHF.

This clonotype was counted at least ten times. This chain connects TRBV6-6 to TRBJ2-5; 9 nucleotides agree with TRBD2. CDR3 size: 16 residues. Unmatched junction bases numbered 3, after V lost 0 bases and J lost 1 base. Germline V gives CDR1 MNHNY, CDR2 SVGAGI (reference sequence). CDR3 in amino acids: CASSYSLAGTQETQYF. DNA for the CDR3: TGTGCCAGCAGTTACTCGCTAGCGGGGACCCAAGAGACCCAGTACTTC.

The chain is built from TRBV19 and TRBJ1-1; 7 bases are a match to TRBD1. Trimming took 6 bases from V and 5 from J; bases not matched to a gene: 12. The germline V gene encodes CDR1 LNHDA and CDR2 SQIVND (reference sequence). The CDR3 sequence is 15 residues long. This CDR3 reads CASRAYNRGGTEAFF. CDR3 DNA sequence: TGTGCCAGTAGGGCCTACAACAGGGGCGGGACTGAAGCTTTCTTT.

Points on this clonotype: This clone may be a read error of a much larger clone one base away. The chain carries TRBV12-5 and TRBJ1-4; no clear D. CDR3 length: 16 amino acids. V lost 4 bases to trimming and J lost 0 bases, with 12 bases between them. CDR1 and CDR2 (germline): LGHNT, FRNRAP. CDR3 nucleotides: TGTGCTAGTGGTTCGGTACTCGGTGCAACTAATGAAAAACTGTTTTTT. It yields the protein CASGSVLGATNEKLFF. Full variable domain (remainder filled in from reference TRBV12-5 and TRBJ1-4): DARVTQTPRHKVTEMGQEVTMRCQPILGHNTVFWYRQTMMQGLELLAYFRNRAPLDDSGMPKDRFSAEMPDATLATLKIQPSEPRDSAVYFCASGSVLGATNEKLFFGSGTQLSVL.

The sample holds many counts of this clonotype. The rearrangement joins TRBV6-2 or TRBV6-3 to TRBJ2-7; 11 bases are shared with TRBD2. The CDR3 is 17 amino acids. V dropped 2 bases and J dropped 4; count of bases not matched to a gene: 10. In germline, CDR1 is MNHEY, CDR2 SVGEGT. CDR3: CASSYVLAGGPSYEQYF. CDR3 in DNA: TGTGCCAGCAGTTACGTTCTAGCGGGAGGACCATCTTACGAGCAGTACTTC.

This clonotype was seen more than once but under ten times. This CDR3 is CASSSGTGNNQPQHF. The CDR3 DNA reads as TGTGCCAGCAGCTCCGGGACAGGGAACAATCAGCCCCAGCATTTT. This chain uses TRBV7-9 with TRBJ1-5, with 9 bases identical to TRBD1. Germline loops: CDR1 SEHNR, CDR2 FQNEAQ (reference sequence). The CDR3 spans 15 residues. The junction had 4 bases not matched to a gene; V was cut back by 4 bases and J by 3 bases.

This clonotype came up many times. The chain is built from TRBV29-1 and TRBJ1-2; TRBD1 aligns across 9 bases. The germline V gene has CDR1 SQVTM and CDR2 ANQGSEA. With 5 bases clipped from V and 5 bases from J, the junction kept 15 bases outside the gene matches. The CDR3 spans 16 residues. CDR3 sequence reads: CSVHPGQGRVEYGYTF. CDR3 sequence (DNA): TGCAGCGTTCACCCGGGACAGGGTAGGGTAGAATATGGCTACACCTTC.

This clonotype was seen repeatedly, ten times or more. The V and J genes are TRBV5-1 and TRBJ2-3, with 14 nucleotides matching TRBD2. Unmatched junction bases numbered 3, after V lost 4 bases and J lost 5 bases. This CDR3 comprises 15 residues. Germline CDR1 reads SGHRS; CDR2 reads YFSETQ. CDR3 sequence (DNA): TGCGCCAGCAGCGGGGGACTAGCGGGAGTAGATACGCAGTATTTT. Its translation is CASSGGLAGVDTQYF.

The chain employs TRBV18 and TRBJ2-7; D may be TRBD1 (5 bases). This CDR3 is built from 13 residues. Trimming shortened V by 1 base and J by 3 bases, and 7 bases separated the two germline ends. The germline V gene has CDR1 KGHSH and CDR2 LQKENI. DNA of the CDR3: TGTGCCAGCTCACCACGCCAGGGCTACGAGCAGTACGTC. This gives the protein CASSPRQGYEQYV.

In its sample, this clonotype was seen a few times. The V call is TRBV25-1, the J call TRBJ2-3, with D hard to call. The V gene's germline CDR1 is MGHDK and CDR2 SYGVNS. The CDR3 loop spans 11 amino acids. V was shortened by 4 bases and J by 5 bases, with 4 bases between the two germline ends. As DNA, the CDR3 is TGTGCCAGCAGTGCCCTAGATACGCAGTATTTT. Translating it yields CASSALDTQYF. The whole variable domain, remainder taken from reference TRBV25-1 and TRBJ2-3, is EADIYQTPRYLVIGTGKKITLECSQTMGHDKMYWYQQDPGMELHLIHYSYGVNSTEKGDLSSESTVSRIRTEHFPLTLESARPSHTSQYLCASSALDTQYFGPGTRLTVL.

This clonotype was detected only a few times. The chain has TRBV28 and TRBJ2-1; 7 nucleotides align to TRBD2. J was trimmed by 2 bases and V by 6 bases; bases with no gene match: 10. From germline, CDR1 is MDHEN and CDR2 SYDVKM. This CDR3 spans 16 amino acids. The CDR3 region has the DNA TGTGCCAGCAGCAGAGCGTCAGCGGGGACCTACAATGAGCAGTTCTTC. This codes for CASSRASAGTYNEQFF.

This clonotype was counted ten times or more. The chain combines TRBV6-2 or TRBV6-3 with TRBJ1-1, with D unresolved. Germline CDR1 reads MNHEY; CDR2 reads SVGEGT. V was clipped by 0 bases and J by 4 bases, with 3 bases between them. CDR3 length: 12 residues. The CDR3 region is CASSYSSTEAFF. The CDR3 DNA follows: TGTGCCAGCAGTTACTCCAGCACTGAAGCTTTCTTT.

In its sample, this clonotype was seen many times. V and J are TRBV7-8 and TRBJ2-7; D is tentatively TRBD1 or TRBD2 (5 bases each). The ends were cut back, 2 bases at V and 4 bases at J, with 18 bases in the middle. The CDR3 has 16 residues. CDR1 and CDR2 (germline): SGHVS, FQNEAQ. The CDR3 region is CASSLRSGAAIYEQYV. As DNA, the CDR3 is TGTGCCAGCAGCTTACGATCCGGGGCAGCAATATACGAGCAGTACGTC.